This entry describes one T cell receptor beta chain. V lost 4 bases, J lost 1 base, and 9 bases lay in between. The CDR3 spans 14 residues. The germline CDR1 and CDR2 sequences are SGHTA and FQGNSA. This sample is drawn from a study of cytomegalovirus exposure and HLA in healthy donors. Only in-frame clones appear in the TCRdb table, and some are missing; sequencing was by immunoSEQ multiplex PCR. Altogether roughly 84,000 clones are present, roughly 88% being singletons, with the ten largest covering 2.1%. This sequence originates from a man under 40 in good health and CMV-seronegative. The chain couples TRBV7-2 to TRBJ2-3, with D tentatively TRBD1 (6 bases). Sequences were obtained from PBMCs. The CDR3 here is CASSSRTGTDTQYF. The CDR3 DNA reads TGTGCCAGCAGCTCCCGGACAGGCACAGATACGCAGTATTTT. Together with reference TRBV7-2 and TRBJ2-3, the CDR3 gives the full variable domain: GAGVSQSPSNKVTEKGKDVELRCDPISGHTALYWYRQSLGQGLEFLIYFQGNSAPDKSGLPSDRFSAERTGGSVSTLTIQRTQQEDSAVYLCASSSRTGTDTQYFGPGTRLTVL.